Following are 17 T cell receptor beta chains from one sample sequenced in a study of shared clonotypes between healthy human individuals. This table comes from immunoSEQ multiplex PCR, and its TCRdb copy is limited to in-frame clones, with some not included. The repertoire holds approximately 1.5 million clones, with around 98.5% as singletons. Sequenced material: naive CD4+ T cells sorted from blood. Subset indicated: CD45RA+ positively selected. The receptors originated from a man between 25 and 39 years old in good health.

V usage is TRBV11-2 and J usage is TRBJ2-3; the match to TRBD1 covers 8 bases. CDR1 is SGHAT and CDR2 is FQNNGV in the germline V gene. V lost 1 base and J lost 0; bases outside the gene matches: 6. The CDR3 contains 17 residues. The CDR3 nucleotides are TGTGCCAGCAGCTTAGCCCCCCGACAGGGGAGCACAGATACGCAGTATTTT. Translated, it gives CASSLAPRQGSTDTQYF. Complete variable domain (other parts from reference TRBV11-2 and TRBJ2-3): EAGVAQSPRYKIIEKRQSVAFWCNPISGHATLYWYQQILGQGPKLLIQFQNNGVVDDSQLPKDRFSAERLKGVDSTLKIQPAKLEDSAVYLCASSLAPRQGSTDTQYFGPGTRLTVL.

The chain joins TRBV6-1 to TRBJ1-2; 12 nucleotides align to TRBD1. The CDR3 is 14 amino acids. Germline CDR1 MNHNS, CDR2 SASEGT. With V trimmed by 7 bases and J by 8 bases, 8 bases remained unmatched. The CDR3 sequence: CASTGTGGAKGYTF. DNA of the CDR3: TGTGCCAGCACCGGGACAGGGGGCGCAAAAGGCTACACCTTC.

The CDR3 DNA reads TGCGCCAGCGGTCATGACAGGTTCGCCTACAATGAGCAGTTCTTC. Its protein is CASGHDRFAYNEQFF. This chain uses TRBV5-1 with TRBJ2-1, with D perhaps matching TRBD1 (6 bases). Trimming took off 7 bases at V and 2 bases at J, with 16 bases between the two ends. There are 15 residues in the CDR3. Germline V CDR1 and CDR2: SGHRS, YFSETQ.

The genes are TRBV10-3 and TRBJ2-7; D may be TRBD1 (5 bases). The germline V and J ends were trimmed by 3 bases and 0 bases, with 15 bases remaining between them. The CDR3 sequence is 16 residues long. CDR1 and CDR2 from the germline V gene are ENHRY and SYGVKD. In DNA, the CDR3 is TGTGCCATCAGTGACTGGGGCGCCGAAAGCTCCTACGAGCAGTACTTC. It yields the protein CAISDWGAESSYEQYF.

This clone was recorded only once. CDR3: CASSNEHGLFF. The CDR3 coding sequence is TGTGCCAGCAGTAATGAGCACGGACTGTTTTTT. The V call is TRBV5-8, the J call TRBJ1-4, with D hard to call. Germline loops: CDR1 SGHTS, CDR2 YDEGEE. V lost 5 bases, J lost 13 bases, and 12 bases lay in between. The CDR3 covers 11 residues.

The chain has TRBV5-1 and TRBJ2-2; maybe TRBD1 (6 bases). CDR1 is SGHRS and CDR2 is YFSETQ in the germline V gene. This CDR3 comprises 16 residues. V shed 0 bases and J shed 4 bases, with 13 bases lying between them. In DNA, the CDR3 is TGCGCCAGCAGCTTGGTGTCAGGGGAGTTCACCGGGGAGCTGTTTTTT. Protein product: CASSLVSGEFTGELFF.

The chain carries TRBV11-3 and TRBJ2-2, with D possibly being TRBD2 (6 bases). The V end lost 0 bases, the J end lost 5 bases, and 16 bases lay between the germline ends. CDR1 is SGHNT and CDR2 is YENEEA in the germline V gene. This CDR3 contains 17 residues. The CDR3 here is CASSLDFRLGLTGELFF. CDR3 bases: TGTGCCAGCAGCTTAGATTTTAGACTAGGCCTGACCGGGGAGCTGTTTTTT.

The genes are TRBV2 and TRBJ2-1; the D gene is possibly TRBD2 (5 bases). Germline CDR1 SNHLY, CDR2 FYNNEI. The CDR3 runs to 17 residues. V gave up 0 bases and J gave up 1 base, with 13 bases separating them. This CDR3 reads CASSEANGIFSYNEQFF. The CDR3 DNA reads as TGTGCCAGCAGTGAAGCCAACGGGATCTTTTCCTACAATGAGCAGTTCTTC.

This chain links TRBV6-6 with TRBJ2-2; the D is unclear. Between the trimmed V and J ends, which lost 7 bases and 2 bases, there was a span of 8 bases. Germline V gene data show CDR1 as MNHNY and CDR2 as SVGAGI (reference sequence). The length of the CDR3 is 13 residues. CDR3 sequence reads: CASIGRNTGELFF. The CDR3 bases are TGTGCCAGCATCGGTAGAAACACCGGGGAGCTGTTTTTT.

This clone has only one observation. The gene calls are TRBV25-1 and TRBJ2-2, with 13 bases identical to TRBD2. Unmatched junction bases numbered 6, after V lost 6 bases and J lost 5 bases. CDR1 is MGHDK, CDR2 SYGVNS, per germline. The CDR3 totals 16 residues. The CDR3 loop reads CASRTGLAGETGELFF. The DNA of the CDR3 is TGTGCCAGCAGGACAGGACTAGCGGGGGAAACCGGGGAGCTGTTTTTT.

This CDR3 reads CASSLTGPALKDTQYF. As DNA, the CDR3 is TGTGCCAGCAGCTTAACCGGGCCCGCCCTAAAAGATACGCAGTATTTT. The J gene is TRBJ2-3, the V gene TRBV7-6; D not certain. This CDR3 spans 16 amino acids. V lost 2 bases and J 5 bases, leaving 17 bases between the germline ends. Germline V lookup: CDR1 SGHVS, CDR2 FNYEAQ.

The chain uses TRBV19 and TRBJ1-5; the match to TRBD1 covers 8 bases. V was pared by 5 bases and J by 6 bases, with 6 bases of the junction left unmatched. CDR1 is LNHDA, CDR2 SQIVND, per germline (reference sequence). The CDR3 has 14 residues. CDR3 nucleotide sequence: TGTGCCAGTAGTCCGGACAGGGCGGCTCAGCCCCAGCATTTT. Amino acids: CASSPDRAAQPQHF. The variable domain in full, completed from reference TRBV19 and TRBJ1-5, reads DGGITQSPKYLFRKEGQNVTLSCEQNLNHDAMYWYRQDPGQGLRLIYYSQIVNDFQKGDIAEGYSVSREKKESFPLTVTSAQKNPTAFYLCASSPDRAAQPQHFGDGTRLSIL.

This chain links TRBV7-6 with TRBJ2-7, with TRBD1 identical over 10 bases. With 5 bases clipped from V and 6 bases from J, the junction kept 7 bases outside the gene matches. This CDR3 spans 14 amino acids. Germline V gives CDR1 SGHVS, CDR2 FNYEAQ. CDR3 sequence reads: CASSQGGTGVEQYF. CDR3 nucleotides: TGTGCCAGCAGCCAAGGAGGGACAGGGGTCGAGCAGTACTTC.

The chain combines TRBV15 with TRBJ2-3; perhaps TRBD2 as D (5 bases). This CDR3 region has 12 residues. Germline V gene sequence: CDR1 LNHNV, CDR2 YYDKDF (reference sequence). V dropped 3 bases and J dropped 11 bases, with 12 bases sitting between them. CDR3 protein: CATSSHIGEQYF. The DNA for the CDR3 is TGTGCCACCAGCAGCCATATCGGGGAGCAGTATTTT.

As concerns this clone: Within the sample, other DNA sequences also encode this same CDR3. The V gene is TRBV14, the J gene TRBJ2-1, with TRBD2 identical over 8 bases. This CDR3 contains 15 residues. The trim removed 1 base at V and 3 bases at J, leaving 2 bases unmatched. Germline V lookup: CDR1 SGHDN, CDR2 FVKESK. The CDR3 DNA is TGTGCCAGCAGCCAAGCCACTAGCGGCTACAATGAGCAGTTCTTC. Protein product: CASSQATSGYNEQFF.

This clone was observed a few times. The V gene is TRBV4-1, the J gene TRBJ1-2; 7 positions match TRBD1. CDR3 length equals 16 residues. The V gene's germline CDR1 is MGHRA and CDR2 YSYEKL. V shed 8 bases and J 7 bases; nucleotides not matched to a gene: 19. The CDR3 sequence is CASRTPGTAINGGYTF. The CDR3, as DNA: TGCGCCAGCCGCACCCCCGGGACAGCCATTAATGGTGGCTACACCTTC.

The rearrangement uses TRBV5-4 and TRBJ2-7; the D is unclear. The CDR3 consists of 14 residues. V shed 1 base and J shed 4 bases, with 12 bases lying between them. The germline gives CDR1 SGHNT, CDR2 YYREEE (reference sequence). CDR3 loop: CASSLNLPGYEQYF. The CDR3 DNA reads as TGTGCCAGCAGCTTGAATTTACCCGGTTACGAGCAGTACTTC.